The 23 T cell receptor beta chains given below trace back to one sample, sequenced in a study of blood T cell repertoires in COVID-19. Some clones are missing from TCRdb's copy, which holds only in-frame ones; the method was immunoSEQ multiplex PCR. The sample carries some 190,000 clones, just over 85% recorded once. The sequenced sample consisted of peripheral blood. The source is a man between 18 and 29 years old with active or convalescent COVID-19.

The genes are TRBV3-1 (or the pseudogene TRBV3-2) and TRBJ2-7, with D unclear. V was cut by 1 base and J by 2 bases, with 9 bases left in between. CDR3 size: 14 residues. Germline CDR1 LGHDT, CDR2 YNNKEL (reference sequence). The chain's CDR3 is CASSQGSVAYEQYF. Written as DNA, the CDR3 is TGTGCCAGCAGCCAAGGGTCGGTGGCCTACGAGCAGTACTTC.

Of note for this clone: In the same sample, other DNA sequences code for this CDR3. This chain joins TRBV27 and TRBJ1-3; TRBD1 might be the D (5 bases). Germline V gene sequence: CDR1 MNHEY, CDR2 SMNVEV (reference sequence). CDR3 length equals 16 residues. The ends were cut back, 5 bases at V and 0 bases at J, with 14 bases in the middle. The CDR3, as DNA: TGTGCCAGCAGTCCCCGGACACCATACTCTGGAAACACCATATATTTT. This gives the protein CASSPRTPYSGNTIYF.

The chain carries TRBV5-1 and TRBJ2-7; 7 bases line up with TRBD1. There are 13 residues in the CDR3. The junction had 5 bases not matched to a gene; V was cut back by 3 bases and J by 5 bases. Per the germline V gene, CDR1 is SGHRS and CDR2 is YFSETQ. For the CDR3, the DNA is TGCGCCAGCAGCTCGTGGACAGGTGACGAGCAGTACTTC. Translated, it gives CASSSWTGDEQYF. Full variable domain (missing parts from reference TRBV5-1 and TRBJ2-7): KAGVTQTPRYLIKTRGQQVTLSCSPISGHRSVSWYQQTPGQGLQFLFEYFSETQRNKGNFPGRFSGRQFSNSRSEMNVSTLELGDSALYLCASSSWTGDEQYFGPGTRLTVT.

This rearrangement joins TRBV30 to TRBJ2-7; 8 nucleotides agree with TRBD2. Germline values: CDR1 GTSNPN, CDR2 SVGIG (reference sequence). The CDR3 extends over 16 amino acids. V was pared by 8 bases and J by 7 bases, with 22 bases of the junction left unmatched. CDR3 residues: CALDPGLGPRGIEQYF. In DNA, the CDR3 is TGTGCCCTCGATCCGGGACTAGGGCCGCGGGGTATAGAGCAGTACTTC.

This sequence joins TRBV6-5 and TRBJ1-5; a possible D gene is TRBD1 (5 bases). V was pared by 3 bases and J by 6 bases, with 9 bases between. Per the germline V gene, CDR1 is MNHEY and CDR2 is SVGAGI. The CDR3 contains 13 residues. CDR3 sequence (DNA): TGTGCCAGCAGTTATTGGGGCGGTCAGCCCCAGCATTTT. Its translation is CASSYWGGQPQHF.

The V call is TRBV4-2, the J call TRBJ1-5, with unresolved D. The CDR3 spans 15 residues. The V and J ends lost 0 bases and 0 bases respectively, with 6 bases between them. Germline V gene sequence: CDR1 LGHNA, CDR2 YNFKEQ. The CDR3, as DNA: TGTGCCAGCAGCCAAGAGGGCACTAGCAATCAGCCCCAGCATTTT. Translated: CASSQEGTSNQPQHF.

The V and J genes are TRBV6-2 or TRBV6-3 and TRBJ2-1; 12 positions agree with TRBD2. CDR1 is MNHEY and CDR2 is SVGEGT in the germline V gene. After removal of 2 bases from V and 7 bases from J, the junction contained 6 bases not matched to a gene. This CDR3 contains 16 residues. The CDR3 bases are TGTGCCAGCAGTTACACTCTAGCGGGAGGGCCTAATGAGCAGTTCTTC. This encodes CASSYTLAGGPNEQFF.

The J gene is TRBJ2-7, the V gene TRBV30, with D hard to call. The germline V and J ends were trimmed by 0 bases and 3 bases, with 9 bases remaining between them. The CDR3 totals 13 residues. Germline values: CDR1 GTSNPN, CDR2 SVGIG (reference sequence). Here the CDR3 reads CAWSVGGGYEQYF. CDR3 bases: TGTGCCTGGAGTGTAGGTGGCGGCTACGAGCAGTACTTC.

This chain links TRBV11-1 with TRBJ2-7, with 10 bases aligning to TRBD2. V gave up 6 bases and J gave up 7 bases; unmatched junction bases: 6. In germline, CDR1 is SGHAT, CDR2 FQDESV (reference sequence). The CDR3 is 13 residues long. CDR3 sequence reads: CASRASGSFEQYF. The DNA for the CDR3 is TGTGCCAGCAGGGCTAGCGGGAGTTTTGAGCAGTACTTC.

The CDR3 is CSVEAQGYTF. The CDR3, as DNA: TGCAGCGTTGAAGCCCAGGGCTACACCTTC. V is TRBV29-1 and J is TRBJ1-2; unclear D gene. Trimming took 1 base from V and 8 from J, leaving 5 bases between them. CDR1 is SQVTM and CDR2 is ANQGSEA in the germline V gene. The CDR3 runs to 10 residues.

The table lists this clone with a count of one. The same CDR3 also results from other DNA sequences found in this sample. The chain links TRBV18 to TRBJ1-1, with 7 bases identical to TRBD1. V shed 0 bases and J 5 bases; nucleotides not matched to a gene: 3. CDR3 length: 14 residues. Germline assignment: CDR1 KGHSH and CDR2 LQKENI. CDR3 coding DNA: TGTGCCAGCTCACCACCGGCAGGGGGGACTGAAGCTTTCTTT. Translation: CASSPPAGGTEAFF.

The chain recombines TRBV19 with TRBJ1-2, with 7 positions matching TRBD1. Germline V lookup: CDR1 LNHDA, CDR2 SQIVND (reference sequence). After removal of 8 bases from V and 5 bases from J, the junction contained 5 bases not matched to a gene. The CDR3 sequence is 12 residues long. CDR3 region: CASSQGEYGYTF. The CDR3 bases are TGTGCCAGTTCTCAGGGGGAATATGGCTACACCTTC.

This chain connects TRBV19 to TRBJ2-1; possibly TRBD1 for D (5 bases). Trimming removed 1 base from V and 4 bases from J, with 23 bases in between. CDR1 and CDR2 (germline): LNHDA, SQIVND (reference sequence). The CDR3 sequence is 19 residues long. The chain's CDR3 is CASSIGGSPFPTLYNEQFF. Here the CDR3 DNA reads TGTGCCAGTAGTATAGGGGGCTCGCCGTTCCCTACCCTGTACAATGAGCAGTTCTTC.

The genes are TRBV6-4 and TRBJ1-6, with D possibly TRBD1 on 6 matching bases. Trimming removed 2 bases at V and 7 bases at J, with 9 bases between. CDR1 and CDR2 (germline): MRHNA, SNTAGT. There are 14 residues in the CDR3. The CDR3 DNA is TGTGCCAGCAGTGACACAGGGTCGAATTCACCCCTCCACTTT. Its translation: CASSDTGSNSPLHF.

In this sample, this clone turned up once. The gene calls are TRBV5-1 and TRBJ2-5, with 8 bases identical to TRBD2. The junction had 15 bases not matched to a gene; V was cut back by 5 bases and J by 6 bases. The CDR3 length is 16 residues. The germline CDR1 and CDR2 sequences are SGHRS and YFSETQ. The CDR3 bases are TGCGCCAGCAGGCAGACGGGGGGGCCAGCTTATAAGACCCAGTACTTC. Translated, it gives CASRQTGGPAYKTQYF.

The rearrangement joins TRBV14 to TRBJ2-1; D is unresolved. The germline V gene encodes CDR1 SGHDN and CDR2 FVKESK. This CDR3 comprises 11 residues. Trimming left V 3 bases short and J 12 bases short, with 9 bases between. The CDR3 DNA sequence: TGTGCCAGCAGCCACTCGCGCGCGCAGTTCTTC. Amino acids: CASSHSRAQFF.

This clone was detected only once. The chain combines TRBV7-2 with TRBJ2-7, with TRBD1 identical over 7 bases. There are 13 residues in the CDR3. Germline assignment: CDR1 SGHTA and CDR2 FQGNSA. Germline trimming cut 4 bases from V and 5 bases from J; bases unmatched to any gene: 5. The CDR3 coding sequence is TGTGCCAGCAGCTCCGGGACAGCCAACGAGCAGTACTTC. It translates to CASSSGTANEQYF.

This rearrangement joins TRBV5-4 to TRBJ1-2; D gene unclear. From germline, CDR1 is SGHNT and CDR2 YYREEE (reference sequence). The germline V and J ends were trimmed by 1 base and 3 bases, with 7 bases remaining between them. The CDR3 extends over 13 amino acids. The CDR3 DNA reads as TGTGCCAGCAGCTTGATGTCCGACTATGGCTACACCTTC. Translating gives CASSLMSDYGYTF.

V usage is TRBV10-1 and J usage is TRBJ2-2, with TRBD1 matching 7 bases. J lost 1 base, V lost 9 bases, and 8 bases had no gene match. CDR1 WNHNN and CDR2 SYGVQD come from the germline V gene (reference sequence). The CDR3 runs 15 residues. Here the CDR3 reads CASSMGQRNTGELFF. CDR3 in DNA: TGCGCCAGTAGCATGGGACAGCGGAACACCGGGGAGCTGTTTTTT.

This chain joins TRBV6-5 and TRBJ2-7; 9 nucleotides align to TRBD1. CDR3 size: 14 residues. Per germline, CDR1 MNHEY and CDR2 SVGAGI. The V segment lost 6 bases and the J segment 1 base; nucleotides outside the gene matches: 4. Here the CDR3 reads CASSWGQGSYEQYF. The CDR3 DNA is TGTGCCAGCAGCTGGGGACAGGGATCCTACGAGCAGTACTTC.

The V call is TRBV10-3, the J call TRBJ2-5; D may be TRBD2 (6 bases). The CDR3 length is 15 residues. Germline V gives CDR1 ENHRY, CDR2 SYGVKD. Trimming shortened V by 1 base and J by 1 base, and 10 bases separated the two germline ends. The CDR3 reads CAISELGSGQETQYF. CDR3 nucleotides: TGTGCCATCAGTGAGTTGGGTAGCGGCCAAGAGACCCAGTACTTC.

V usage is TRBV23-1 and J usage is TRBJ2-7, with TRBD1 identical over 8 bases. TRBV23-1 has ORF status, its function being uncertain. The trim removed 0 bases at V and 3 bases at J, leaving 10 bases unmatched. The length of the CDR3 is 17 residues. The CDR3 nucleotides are TGCGCCAGCAGTCAATCGGGACAGGCCCCGAAATGCTACGAGCAGTACTTC. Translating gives CASSQSGQAPKCYEQYF.

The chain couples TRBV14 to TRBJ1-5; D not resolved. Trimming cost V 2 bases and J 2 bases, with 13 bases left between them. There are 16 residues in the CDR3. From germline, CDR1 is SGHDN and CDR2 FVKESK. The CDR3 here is CASSQLDGSGNQPQHF. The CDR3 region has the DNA TGTGCCAGCAGCCAATTAGACGGGAGTGGCAATCAGCCCCAGCATTTT.